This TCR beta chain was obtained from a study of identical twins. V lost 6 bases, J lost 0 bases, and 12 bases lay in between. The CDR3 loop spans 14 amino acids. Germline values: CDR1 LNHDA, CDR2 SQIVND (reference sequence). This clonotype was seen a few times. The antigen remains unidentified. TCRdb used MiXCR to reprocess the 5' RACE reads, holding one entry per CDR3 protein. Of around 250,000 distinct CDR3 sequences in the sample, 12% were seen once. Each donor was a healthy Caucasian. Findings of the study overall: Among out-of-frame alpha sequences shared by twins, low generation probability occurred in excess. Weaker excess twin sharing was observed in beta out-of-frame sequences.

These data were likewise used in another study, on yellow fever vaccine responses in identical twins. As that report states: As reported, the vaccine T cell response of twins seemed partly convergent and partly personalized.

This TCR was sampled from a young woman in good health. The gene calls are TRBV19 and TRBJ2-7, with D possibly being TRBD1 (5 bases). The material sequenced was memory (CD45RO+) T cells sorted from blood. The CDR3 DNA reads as TGTGCCAGTAGCGGACAATCAAGCTCCTACGAGCAGTACTTC. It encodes CASSGQSSSYEQYF.